This TCR beta chain is from a study of cytomegalovirus exposure and HLA in healthy donors. The study's findings and limits: Segments of the TCR beta V type were, in most cases, productive about 87% or about 30% of the time in an earlier analysis. Reports indicated that the classifier achieved high specificity and sensitivity in diagnosing cytomegalovirus status.

It was with 60 Vbeta and 13 Jbeta primers that the PCR ran. Here immunoSEQ multiplex PCR was the method, and the copy in TCRdb shows in-frame clones only, minus some. This repertoire includes roughly 190,000 clones. A word on this clone: What it binds is not known.

The receptor was isolated from a young woman in good health and CMV-seropositive. Sequenced input: PBMCs.

The CDR3 DNA is TGTGCCGCCGGAGAGGGTCCCACCGGGGAGCTGTTTTTT. This codes for CAAGEGPTGELFF. The J gene is TRBJ2-2, the V gene TRBV5-5, with D maybe TRBD2 (5 bases). The CDR3 is made up of 13 amino acids. Trimming removed 10 bases at V and 4 bases at J, with 14 bases between. CDR1 and CDR2 from the germline V gene are SGHKS and YYEKEE (reference sequence). Looking up the rest from reference TRBV5-5 and TRBJ2-2 gives the full variable domain: DAGVTQSPTHLIKTRGQQVTLRCSPISGHKSVSWYQQVLGQGPQFIFQYYEKEERGRGNFPDRFSARQFPNYSSELNVNALLLGDSALYLCAAGEGPTGELFFGEGSRLTVL.